The source of this TCR beta chain is a study of shared clonotypes between healthy human individuals (dated by TCRdb to the early 2020s). In terms of the full investigation: The cohort comprised a couple of women and three men aged 18 to 49 years. Leukapheresis yielded between about 0.9 and 9 billion PBMCs per donor. To increase sequencing depth and limit assay-specific biases, TCR repertoire library preparation and sequencing were carried out by different laboratories using diverse techniques. Blood TCR repertoires of five healthy adults were deeply sequenced to estimate repertoire size and the extent of clonotype sharing between individuals. Per donor, three plates each were used for CD4 naive and CD4 memory, two for CD8 naive, and one for CD8 memory.

Using the deep immunoSEQ assay, TCR CDR3 regions were amplified from genomic DNA by multiplex PCR. For each cell subset, the extracted genomic DNA was distributed evenly across all wells of several immunoSEQ 96-well plates, and each plate served as one replicate. For sorted subsets, around 200 ng genomic DNA, equal to some 28,000 T cell genomes, was loaded into each replicate PCR. Purified libraries were measured with a Qubit 3.0 fluorometer, size-checked on a Bioanalyzer 2100, and measured again with the KAPA Library Quantification kit. Every immunoSEQ 96-well plate was sequenced on a separate single-read 150-cycle Illumina NextSeq 550 flow cell. As for the original processing: Because the immunoSEQ output held only junctional sequences and lacked quality scores, the filtering could not match the filtering applied to full-length reads. Sequences were annotated with PyIR, a Python wrapper for IgBLAST v1.9, using IMGT germline references to assign V/J genes and CDR3. Reads were removed for weak V/J assignments (E-value above 1e-6), missing CDR3, stop codons, out-of-frame junctions, or ambiguous translated residues. A V3J clonotype was defined by an identical inferred V gene, J gene, and CDR3 amino acid sequence. Percentage overlap between repertoires was computed as shared unique clonotypes divided by the size of the smaller repertoire. Three approaches were used to assess repertoire richness: RTK rarefaction, the Chao1 estimator, and Recon v2.1 estimates of unobserved clonotypes. Generation probabilities for all TCRbeta clonotypes obtained by the gDNA method from a handful of donors were computed using OLGA. Imported from immuneACCESS, the table was reduced by TCRdb to in-frame sequences with V and J called. These copies leave out some clones; in studies compared against another copy, an unresolved V gene accounts for under half, and the cause of the remainder is not known. D and trimming come from the DNA, and the V and J calls and clone size come from that table. The sample profile shows some 580,000 clones; roughly 98% of them were found once. Approximately 0.3% of the sample is held by the ten biggest clonotypes.

CD8 naive samples were CD45RO-negative cells positively selected for CCR7, giving a CD45RA+CCR7+ population that excluded TemRA cells. The donors were healthy, HIV-negative adults who had no recently reported acute infections or vaccinations. Only Caucasian adults living in Nashville, Tennessee, USA were represented among the donors. Blood was obtained by leukapheresis, after which PBMCs were separated by Ficoll-Histopaque density gradient centrifugation and cryopreserved in liquid nitrogen vapor phase. Analytical flow cytometry was used to check the purity and quantity of every magnetically sorted T cell population. Each sorted fraction had its genomic DNA isolated and then quantified by UV absorbance on a Nanodrop 2000c. Relative to germline, V is 3 bases shorter and J is 5 bases shorter, with 16 bases between their ends. The cysteine opens and the phenylalanine closes a CDR3 of 15 amino acids. The read is trimmed to its CDR3 DNA, 45 bases read in frame from base 1. The germline V gene (reference sequence) supplies CDR1 LNHNV and CDR2 YYDKDF.

Results the study describes overall, beyond this receptor: Incomplete sequencing was indicated by rarefaction of sorted-subset datasets, despite the large sequencing depth. Sampling was limited to blood, and TCR repertoires in tissue likely differ from TCR repertoires in blood. Naive subsets generally had larger estimated clonotype richness than memory subsets did. The small number of donors limited the genetic and exposure-history diversity represented. Across a few donors, roughly 5.1% of naive CD4, approximately 3.6% of naive CD8, under 2.5% of memory CD4, and about 0.4% of memory CD8 clonotypes were shared. Higher generation probabilities were observed for clonotypes shared by all four sorted-subset donors than for non-shared clonotypes. Based on pairwise subsampling, the degree of clonotype sharing among donors was expected to be affected by sequencing depth.

To note about this clone: The target of this receptor is not known. No much larger clone exists at a distance of one base, and base qualities are not known.

The chain couples TRBV15 to TRBJ2-5, with no confident D gene call. The sequence derives from a man aged 25-40 years in good health. Input material: naive CD8+ T cells sorted from blood. Per the publication, the cell subset or site label means: CD45RA+CCR7+. The nucleotide sequence reads as follows: TGTGCCACCAGCAGGGACGACTGGAGTGCGGAGACCCAGTACTTC. It translates as CATSRDDWSAETQYF.